Included here is one T cell receptor (beta chain) sequence, with context. What it binds is not known. The sample originates from a study of PD-1 blockade in classical Hodgkin lymphoma. Every one of the patients relapsed after autologous stem cell transplantation (brentuximab vedotin exposure was variable). Findings and caveats of the study: For complete responders, baseline diversity was comparable to that of newly diagnosed patients. Whatever underlies the repertoire differences (possibly disease activity or prior therapy) remains undefined. In CD4+ cells, TCR diversity went up significantly by C4D1, but in CD8+ cells it did not.

Some clones are missing from TCRdb's copy, which holds only in-frame ones; the method was immunoSEQ multiplex PCR. The sample includes roughly 50,000 clones, about three quarters of them seen just once. Germline V CDR1 and CDR2: MRHNA, SNTAGT. Trimming cost V 3 bases and J 2 bases, with 10 bases left between them. The CDR3 has 14 amino acids. The rearrangement links TRBV6-4 to TRBJ1-2; D unresolved. The sequence derives from a human donor with classical Hodgkin lymphoma. The sequences come from peripheral blood mononuclear cells (PBMCs), collected before the second cycle of nivolumab. The CDR3 region has the DNA TGTGCCAGCAGTGAGGGTGTAGGGAACTATGGCTACACCTTC. This sequence encodes CASSEGVGNYGYTF.